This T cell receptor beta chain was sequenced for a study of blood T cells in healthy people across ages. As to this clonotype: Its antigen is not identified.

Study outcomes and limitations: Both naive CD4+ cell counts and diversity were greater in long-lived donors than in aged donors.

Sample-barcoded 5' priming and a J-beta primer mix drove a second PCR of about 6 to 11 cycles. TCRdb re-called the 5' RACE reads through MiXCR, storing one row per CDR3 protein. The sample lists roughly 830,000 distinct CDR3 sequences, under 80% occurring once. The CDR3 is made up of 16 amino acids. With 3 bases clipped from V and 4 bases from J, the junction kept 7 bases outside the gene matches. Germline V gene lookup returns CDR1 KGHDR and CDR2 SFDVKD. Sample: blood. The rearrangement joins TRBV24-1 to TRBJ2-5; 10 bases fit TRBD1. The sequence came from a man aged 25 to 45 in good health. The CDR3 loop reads CATSDTRDRGGETQYF. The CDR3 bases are TGTGCCACCAGTGATACGCGGGACAGGGGCGGAGAGACCCAGTACTTC.